This T cell receptor (beta chain) comes out of a study of OX40 agonist ivuxolimab in advanced cancers. Background on the study: Ivuxolimab, which patients received intravenously every 2 weeks, was dosed at 0.01 to 10 mg/kg. A diagnosis of hepatocellular carcinoma, melanoma, renal cell or head and neck cancer was present in dose-escalation patients.

CDR3 length equals 16 residues. The V end was cut by 1 base, the J end by 4 bases, with 11 bases between. Per the germline V gene, CDR1 is LGHNA and CDR2 is YSLEER. Notes on this clone: Antigen specificity is unknown.

TCRdb's table, derived via immunoSEQ multiplex PCR, lists solely in-frame clones and lacks some. The table shows about 95,000 clones, with 70% to 85% occurring only once. Study-level results: Researchers did not determine the expanded peripheral T cells' antigen specificity. Clonal expansion from baseline to week 6 occurred in both CD4+ and CD8+ T cells.

This material consisted of CD4+ or CD8+ T cells sorted from blood, taken in a trial of the OX40 agonist ivuxolimab. The rearrangement joins TRBV4-3 to TRBJ2-6; D perhaps matches TRBD2 (5 bases). The source is an adult with an advanced solid tumor such as melanoma, head and neck, liver or kidney cancer. CDR3 sequence: CASSQARGHGANVLTF. In nucleotides, the CDR3 is TGCGCCAGCAGCCAAGCGAGAGGGCACGGGGCCAACGTCCTGACTTTC.